Listed below are T cell receptor beta chains from one sample, sequenced in a study of PD-L1 blockade in urothelial cancer. Sequencing was performed with immunoSEQ multiplex PCR; in TCRdb, only in-frame clones are kept and a portion is missing. The sample lists more than 85,000 clones, roughly 91% occurring once. The material sequenced was PBMCs, taken around atezolizumab (anti-PD-L1) treatment. The origin of the receptors is a man aged 55-75 years with urothelial cancer. Each CDR3 is given with its conserved first and last residue.

>TRBJ2-5|TRBV27
CASGPSGASQAAQYF
>TRBJ2-1|TRBV5-1
CASSIVAGGYNEQFF
>TRBJ1-5|TRBV28
CASSLIEGAGNQPQHF
>TRBJ2-5|TRBV20-1
CSATEETQYF
>TRBJ1-1|TRBV19
CASTRNPGTSEAFF
>TRBJ1-2|TRBV19
CASSMRTVLSYGYTF
>TRBJ2-3|TRBV6-4
CASSDREGADTQYF
>TRBJ2-4|TRBV7-2
CASSLGLAGGLAKNIQYF
>TRBJ2-1|TRBV6-5
CASSYSADSSNEQFF
>TRBJ2-2|TRBV18
CASSLYSGRRTGELFF
>TRBJ1-4|TRBV11-1
CASSADRTNEKLFF
>TRBJ2-1|TRBV19
CASSMAGGDPPVF
>TRBJ2-7|TRBV5-8
CASSPTGDEQYF
>TRBJ2-5|TRBV29-1
CSVVRQGRETQYF
>TRBJ2-3|TRBV27
CASSLRTRGTDTQYF
>TRBJ2-5|TRBV28
CASRTGQGIETQYF
>TRBJ2-1|TRBV5-4
CASSLGLEAHEQFF
>TRBJ2-7|TRBV6-1
CASSEPGTGFEQYF
>TRBJ1-1|TRBV11-2
CASSHNRDTEAFF
>TRBJ1-4|TRBV29-1
CSVGGSGNEKLFF
>TRBJ1-4|TRBV5-6
CASSLGRGQGLEKLFF
>TRBJ1-2|TRBV7-2
CASSLGSGGRIGYTF
>TRBJ2-7|TRBV2
CASSRDYTYEQYF
>TRBJ2-1|TRBV5-1
CASSSPLGQASYNEQFF
>TRBJ2-2|TRBV27
CASSLRSGGLNTGELFF
>TRBJ2-1|TRBV2
CASLAGGPGDEQFF
>TRBJ1-2|TRBV6-5
CASRDGQFNYGYTF
>TRBJ2-7|TRBV27
CASSFREGPYEQYF
>TRBJ2-6|TRBV7-9
CAAHGYSGANVLTF